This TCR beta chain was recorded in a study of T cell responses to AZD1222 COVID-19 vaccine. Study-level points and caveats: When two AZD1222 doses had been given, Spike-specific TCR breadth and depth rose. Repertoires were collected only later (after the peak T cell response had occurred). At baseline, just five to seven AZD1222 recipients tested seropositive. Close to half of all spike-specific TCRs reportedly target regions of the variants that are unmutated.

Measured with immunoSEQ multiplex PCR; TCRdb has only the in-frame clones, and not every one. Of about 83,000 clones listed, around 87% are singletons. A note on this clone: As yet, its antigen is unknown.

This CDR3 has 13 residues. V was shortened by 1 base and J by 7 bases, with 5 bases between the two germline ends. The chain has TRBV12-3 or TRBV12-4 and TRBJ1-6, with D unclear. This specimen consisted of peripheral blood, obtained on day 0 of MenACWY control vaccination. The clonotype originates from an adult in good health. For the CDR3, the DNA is TGTGCCAGCAGTTTAGGGGTGAATTCACCCCTCCACTTT. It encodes CASSLGVNSPLHF.